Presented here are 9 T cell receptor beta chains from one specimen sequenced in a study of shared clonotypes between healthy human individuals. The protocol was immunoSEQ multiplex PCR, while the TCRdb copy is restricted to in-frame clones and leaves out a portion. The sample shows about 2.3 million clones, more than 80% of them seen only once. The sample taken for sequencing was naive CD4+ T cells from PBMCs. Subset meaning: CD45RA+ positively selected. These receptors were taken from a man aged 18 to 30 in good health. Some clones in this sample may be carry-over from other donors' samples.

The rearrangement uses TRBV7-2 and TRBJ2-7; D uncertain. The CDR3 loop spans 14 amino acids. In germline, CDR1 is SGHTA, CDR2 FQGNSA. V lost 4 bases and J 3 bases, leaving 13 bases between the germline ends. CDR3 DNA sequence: TGTGCCAGCAGCTCCACCGTGGATTTCTACGAGCAGTACTTC. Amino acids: CASSSTVDFYEQYF.

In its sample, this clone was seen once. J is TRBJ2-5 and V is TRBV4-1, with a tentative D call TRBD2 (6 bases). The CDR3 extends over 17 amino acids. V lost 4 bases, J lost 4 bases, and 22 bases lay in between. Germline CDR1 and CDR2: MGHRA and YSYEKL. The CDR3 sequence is CASSRGRAGSLGETQYF. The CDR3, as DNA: TGCGCCAGCAGCCGGGGAAGGGCCGGGAGTCTAGGAGAGACCCAGTACTTC.

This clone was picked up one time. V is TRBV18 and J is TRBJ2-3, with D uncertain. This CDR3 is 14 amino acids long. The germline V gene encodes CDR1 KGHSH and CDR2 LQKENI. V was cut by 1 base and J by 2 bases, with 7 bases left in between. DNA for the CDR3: TGTGCCAGCTCACCACGCCAGACCACAGATACGCAGTATTTT. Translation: CASSPRQTTDTQYF.

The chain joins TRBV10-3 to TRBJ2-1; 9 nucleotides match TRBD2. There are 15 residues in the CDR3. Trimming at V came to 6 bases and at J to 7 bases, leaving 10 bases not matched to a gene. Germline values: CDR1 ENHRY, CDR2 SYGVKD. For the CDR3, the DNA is TGTGCCATCAGCCAGACTAGCGGACCTGGGAATGAGCAGTTCTTC. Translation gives CAISQTSGPGNEQFF.

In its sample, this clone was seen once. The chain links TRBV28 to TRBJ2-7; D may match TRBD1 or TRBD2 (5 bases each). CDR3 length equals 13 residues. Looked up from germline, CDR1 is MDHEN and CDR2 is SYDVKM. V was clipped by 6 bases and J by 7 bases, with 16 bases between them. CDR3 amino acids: CASRIGTASEQYF. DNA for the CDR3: TGTGCCAGCAGAATTGGGACCGCCAGTGAGCAGTACTTC.

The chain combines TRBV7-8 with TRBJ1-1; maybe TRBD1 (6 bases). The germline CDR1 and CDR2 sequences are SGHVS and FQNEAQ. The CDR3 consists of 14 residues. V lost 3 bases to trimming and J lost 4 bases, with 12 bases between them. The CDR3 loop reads CASSFSRGPTEAFF. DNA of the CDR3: TGTGCCAGCAGCTTTAGCAGGGGTCCCACTGAAGCTTTCTTT.

This CDR3 is CASSPPFGTGGFNEQFF. The CDR3 DNA follows: TGTGCCAGCAGCCCACCATTCGGGACAGGAGGGTTCAATGAGCAGTTCTTC. This sequence joins TRBV5-8 and TRBJ2-1; TRBD1 aligns across 8 bases. Germline V lookup: CDR1 SGHTS, CDR2 YDEGEE. The CDR3 contains 17 residues. V lost 4 bases, J lost 6 bases, and 15 bases stayed unmatched.

The CDR3 region is CASSGRVNEKLFF. Here the CDR3 DNA reads TGTGCCAGCAGTGGACGGGTTAATGAAAAACTGTTTTTT. The chain is built from TRBV28 and TRBJ1-4; no clear D gene. CDR1 MDHEN and CDR2 SYDVKM come from the germline V gene. V shed 5 bases and J shed 4 bases, with 8 bases lying between them. This CDR3 spans 13 amino acids.

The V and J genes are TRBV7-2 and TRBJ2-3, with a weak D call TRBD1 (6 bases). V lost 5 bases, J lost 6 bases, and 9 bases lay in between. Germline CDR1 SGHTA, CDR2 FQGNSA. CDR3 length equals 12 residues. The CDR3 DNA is TGTGCCAGCAGCCATAGGGGGGATACGCAGTATTTT. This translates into CASSHRGDTQYF. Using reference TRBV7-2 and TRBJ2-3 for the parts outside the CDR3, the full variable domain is GAGVSQSPSNKVTEKGKDVELRCDPISGHTALYWYRQSLGQGLEFLIYFQGNSAPDKSGLPSDRFSAERTGGSVSTLTIQRTQQEDSAVYLCASSHRGDTQYFGPGTRLTVL.